This T cell receptor beta chain is drawn from a study of control samples from healthy donors and cancer patients. The ends were cut back, 5 bases at V and 0 bases at J, with 14 bases in the middle. Germline CDR1 is SGHVS and CDR2 is FNYEAQ. CDR3 length: 16 residues. Sequencing was performed with immunoSEQ multiplex PCR; in TCRdb, only in-frame clones are kept and a portion is missing. This sample yields 90,000 to 150,000 clones, of which 80% to 90% are seen a single time; 9.5% to 13% belongs to the top ten. The sequencing input was blood. The source of this sequence is a young man in good health. V and J are TRBV7-6 and TRBJ1-3, with D possibly matching TRBD1 (6 bases). The CDR3, as DNA: TGTGCCAGCAGCCTTCAGGGGTTGAGCTCTGGAAACACCATATATTTT. This codes for CASSLQGLSSGNTIYF.